This entry features one TCR beta chain sequence. This clone was seen a single time. Which antigen it targets is not known. Base qualities are not at hand, and no much larger clone is one base apart. This record comes from a study of CD8+ T cells in alopecia areata (dated by TCRdb to 2017 to 2018). Context from the whole study: Treated patients were enrolled in an open-label pilot trial of oral tofacitinib, 5 to 10 mg twice daily, for moderate-to-severe alopecia areata. Tofacitinib was given for 6 to 18 months, followed by 6 months of follow-up off drug to assess delayed response and recurrence. For the treated patients, the SALT score, which quantifies what percentage of scalp surface area is affected, served as the measure of disease severity. In both human patients and the C3H/HeJ mouse model, the study applied high-throughput TCRbeta sequencing to look at T cell clonal expansion in alopecia areata. On the human side, TCRbeta sequencing was run on scalp tissue and on sorted CD4+ and CD8+ peripheral blood T cells from healthy controls and from alopecia areata patients with either patchy or totalis/universalis disease. Patients on tofacitinib were biopsied at baseline and after 4 and 24 weeks of treatment, and several of the patients also had a later scalp biopsy. Scalp clonality was compared among normal scalp (n=4), patchy alopecia areata scalp (n=8), and alopecia totalis/universalis scalp (n=8). RNA came from the PAXgene miRNA kit for fixed scalp, the miRNeasy kit for PBMCs, and the RNeasy kit for mouse skin. immunoSEQ multiplex PCR using 35 Vbeta forward primers and 13 Jbeta reverse primers was used to amplify TCRbeta CDR3 regions.

To prepare the library, the immunoSEQ multiplex PCR assay was applied. For TCR sequencing, RNA was extracted from every sample and reverse transcribed into cDNA to serve as template. SuperScript III was used for first-strand cDNA synthesis, primed with a 2:1 mix of oligo-dT and random hexamers. A synthetic immune receptor repertoire was used to measure amplification bias, and any remaining bias was corrected computationally. The authors' pipeline ran thus. After raw reads were preprocessed to remove errors, the CDR3 was defined following IMGT conventions as running from the conserved cysteine to phenylalanine. To get clonality, Shannon entropy was normalized by log2 of the number of productive unique TCRs and the result was subtracted from 1. Whether scalp clones were CD4 or CD8 was inferred by matching scalp TCRbeta sequences against CD4 and CD8 repertoires sorted from blood. The source is immuneACCESS, and TCRdb retained only in-frame sequences with V and J called. Part of the clones is not carried over; for the studies checked, unresolved V genes explain less than half of this, and the remainder is unexplained. V and J calls and clone size follow that table, whereas D and trimming were derived from the DNA. In all, the sample holds 110,000 or so clones, and 56% of those were seen once. The top ten constitute about 3.3% of the sample.

Study-level results and caveats: The treated cohort was small, with a single nonresponder, so links between baseline CD8+ expansion and response need larger studies. Lesional scalp, especially in alopecia totalis/universalis, showed higher clonality and more expanded CD8+ clones than normal scalp, suggesting antigenic drive. Many expanded lesional clones were found to persist in scalp and blood during tofacitinib treatment, and relapse after treatment cessation may be partly explained by this persistence. Resident alphabeta T cells in normal human skin are also sequenced, complicating scalp TCR repertoire analysis, unlike mouse skin dominated by gammadelta T cells. Shared TCR sequences between patients were less evident than in mice, which may be partly attributable to HLA diversity in the patient population. Tofacitinib significantly lowered scalp clonality and the number of expanded CD8+ clones among the top 100 scalp clones.

This specimen's time point label, interpreted: around 22 weeks on oral tofacitinib. This sample's treatment or condition label indicates: oral pan-JAK inhibitor, 5-10 mg twice daily. From alopecia areata patients, peripheral blood was collected along with lesional scalp punch biopsies. PBMCs were isolated by density centrifugation and stained for CD3, CD4 and CD8, after which CD4+ and CD8+ T cells were sorted on a FACSAria. The V end loses 3 bases and the J end loses 5 bases, and a stretch of 4 bases separates them. CDR1 and CDR2 are drawn from the germline V gene (reference sequence): SEHNR, FQNEAQ. The CDR3 holds 11 amino acids from the cysteine to the phenylalanine. Left in the record is the CDR3 DNA by itself, 33 bases read in frame from the first base.

This TCR derives from a human donor with alopecia areata. This specimen was CD4+ T cells sorted from blood, taken at week 24, from a patient treated with tofacitinib. Recombination linked TRBV7-9 to TRBJ2-5; the D gene assignment is ambiguous. CDR3 loop: CASSFTETQYF. The DNA sequence is given as TGTGCCAGCAGCTTCACCGAGACCCAGTACTTC.